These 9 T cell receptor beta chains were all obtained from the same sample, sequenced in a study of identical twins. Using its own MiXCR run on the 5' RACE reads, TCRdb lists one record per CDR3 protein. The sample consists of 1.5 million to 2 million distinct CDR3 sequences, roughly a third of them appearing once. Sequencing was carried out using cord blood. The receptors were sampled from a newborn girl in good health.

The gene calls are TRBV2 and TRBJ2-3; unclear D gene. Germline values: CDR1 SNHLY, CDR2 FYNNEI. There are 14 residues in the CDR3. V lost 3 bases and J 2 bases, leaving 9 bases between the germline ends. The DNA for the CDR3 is TGTGCCAGCAGTGAGAGACTGGACACAGATACGCAGTATTTT. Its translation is CASSERLDTDTQYF.

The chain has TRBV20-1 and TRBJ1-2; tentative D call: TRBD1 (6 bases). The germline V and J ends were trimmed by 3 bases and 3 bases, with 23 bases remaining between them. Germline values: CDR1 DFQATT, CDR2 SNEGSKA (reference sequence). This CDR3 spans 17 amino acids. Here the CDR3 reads CSASLHHRVLSDYGYTF. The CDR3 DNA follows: TGCAGTGCTAGCTTACACCACAGGGTTCTTTCCGACTATGGCTACACCTTC.

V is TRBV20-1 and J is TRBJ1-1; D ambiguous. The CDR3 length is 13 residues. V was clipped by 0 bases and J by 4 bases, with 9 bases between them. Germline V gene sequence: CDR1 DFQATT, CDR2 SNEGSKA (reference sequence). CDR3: CSARDRTLTEAFF. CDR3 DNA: TGCAGTGCTAGAGATCGGACCCTCACTGAAGCTTTCTTT.

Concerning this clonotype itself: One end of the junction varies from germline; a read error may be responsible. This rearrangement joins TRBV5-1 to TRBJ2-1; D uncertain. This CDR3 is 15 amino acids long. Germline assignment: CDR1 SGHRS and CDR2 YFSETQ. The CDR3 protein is CASTLRLGSYNEQFF. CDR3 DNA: TGCGCCAGCACCTTGCGGTTAGGATCCTACAATGAGCAGTTCTTC. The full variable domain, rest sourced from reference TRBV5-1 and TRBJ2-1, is KAGVTQTPRYLIKTRGQQVTLSCSPISGHRSVSWYQQTPGQGLQFLFEYFSETQRNKGNFPGRFSGRQFSNSRSEMNVSTLELGDSALYLCASTLRLGSYNEQFFGPGTRLTVL.

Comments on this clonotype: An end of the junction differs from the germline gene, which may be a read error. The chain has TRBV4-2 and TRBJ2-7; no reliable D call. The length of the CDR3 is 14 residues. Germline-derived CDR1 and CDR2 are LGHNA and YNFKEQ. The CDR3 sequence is CASGQRVPTYEQYF. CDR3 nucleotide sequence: TGTGCCAGCGGCCAACGGGTCCCCACCTACGAGCAGTACTTC.

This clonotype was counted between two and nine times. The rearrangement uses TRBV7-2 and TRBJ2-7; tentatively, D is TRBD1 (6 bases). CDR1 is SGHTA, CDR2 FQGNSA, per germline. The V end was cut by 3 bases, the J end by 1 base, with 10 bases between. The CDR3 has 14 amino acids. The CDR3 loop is CASSFTTGSYEQYF. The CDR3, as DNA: TGTGCCAGCAGCTTCACGACAGGATCCTACGAGCAGTACTTC.

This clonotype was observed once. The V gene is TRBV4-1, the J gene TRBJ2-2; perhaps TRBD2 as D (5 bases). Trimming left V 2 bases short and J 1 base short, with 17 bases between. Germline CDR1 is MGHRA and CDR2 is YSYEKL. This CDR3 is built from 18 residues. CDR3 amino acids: CASSQWSPDGVNTGELFF. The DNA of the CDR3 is TGCGCCAGCAGCCAATGGTCGCCCGACGGGGTGAACACCGGGGAGCTGTTTTTT.

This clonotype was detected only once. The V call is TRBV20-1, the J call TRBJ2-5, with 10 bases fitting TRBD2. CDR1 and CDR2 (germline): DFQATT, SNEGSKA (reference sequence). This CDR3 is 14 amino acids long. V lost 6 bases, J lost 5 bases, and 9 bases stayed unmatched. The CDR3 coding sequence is TGCAGTGCAGCGGGAGGGGGTTCAACGGAGACCCAGTACTTC. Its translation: CSAAGGGSTETQYF.

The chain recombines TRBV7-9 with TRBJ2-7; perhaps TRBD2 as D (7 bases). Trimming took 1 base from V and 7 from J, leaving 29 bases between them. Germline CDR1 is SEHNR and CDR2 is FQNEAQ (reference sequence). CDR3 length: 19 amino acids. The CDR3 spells CASSLEGGAEGPTYNEQYF. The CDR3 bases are TGTGCCAGCAGCTTAGAGGGGGGGGCTGAGGGGCCTACCTACAATGAGCAGTACTTC.